The 25 T cell receptor beta chains below were found in one sample sequenced in a study of blood T cell repertoires in COVID-19. Profiling relied on immunoSEQ multiplex PCR, and the TCRdb table lists in-frame clones only, not all of them. The sample lists tens of thousands of clones; 88% were seen once. Sequencing was carried out using peripheral blood. Receptors originate from a woman aged 55 to 70 with acute or convalescent COVID-19.

J is TRBJ1-6 and V is TRBV27; no reliable D call. The germline V gene encodes CDR1 MNHEY and CDR2 SMNVEV (reference sequence). The CDR3 has 15 amino acids. The V end was cut by 3 bases, the J end by 3 bases, with 9 bases between. In nucleotides, the CDR3 is TGTGCCAGCAGTTTCAGAGGAAGCTATAATTCACCCCTCCACTTT. Translation gives CASSFRGSYNSPLHF.

The gene calls are TRBV29-1 and TRBJ1-4; no reliable D call. CDR1 is SQVTM, CDR2 ANQGSEA, per germline. CDR3 size: 13 residues. V was shortened by 7 bases and J by 7 bases, with 16 bases between the two germline ends. CDR3 coding DNA: TGCAGCGCTTCGGGGTTAGCGGGTGAAAAACTGTTTTTT. It is translated as CSASGLAGEKLFF.

The J gene is TRBJ2-2, the V gene TRBV5-1; possibly TRBD2 for D (5 bases). The germline V and J ends were trimmed by 0 bases and 1 base, with 10 bases remaining between them. The length of the CDR3 is 16 residues. Germline V CDR1 and CDR2: SGHRS, YFSETQ. The CDR3 region has the DNA TGCGCCAGCAGCTTGGGGCCCGGGGTGAACACCGGGGAGCTGTTTTTT. The encoded protein is CASSLGPGVNTGELFF.

The genes are TRBV5-4 and TRBJ1-1, with D maybe TRBD1 (6 bases). Germline V gives CDR1 SGHNT, CDR2 YYREEE (reference sequence). The CDR3 spans 17 residues. V was shortened by 4 bases and J by 0 bases, with 19 bases between the two germline ends. The CDR3 bases are TGTGCCAGCAGCCCCCGCGGGGGGGCGGGAGTGAACACTGAAGCTTTCTTT. Its translation is CASSPRGGAGVNTEAFF.

The chain employs TRBV9 and TRBJ1-4; TRBD1 matches 8 bases. In germline, CDR1 is SGDLS, CDR2 YYNGEE. The length of the CDR3 is 16 residues. After removal of 1 base from V and 7 bases from J, the junction contained 9 bases not matched to a gene. CDR3 sequence reads: CASSVHPQGAGEKLFF. CDR3 bases: TGTGCCAGCAGCGTACACCCCCAGGGGGCAGGTGAAAAACTGTTTTTT.

The chain combines TRBV5-6 with TRBJ1-2; 7 bases fit TRBD1. The length of the CDR3 is 14 residues. J gave up 4 bases and V 2 bases, and 5 bases lay outside the gene matches. Germline CDR1 reads SGHDT; CDR2 reads YYEEEE. DNA for the CDR3: TGTGCCAGCAGCTTTAGGGACAGAAGCTATGGCTACACCTTC. Its translation is CASSFRDRSYGYTF.

This chain links TRBV2 with TRBJ2-3; 12 nucleotides line up with TRBD2. The CDR3 is 16 residues long. Germline values: CDR1 SNHLY, CDR2 FYNNEI. Trimming at V came to 6 bases and at J to 2 bases, leaving 6 bases not matched to a gene. The CDR3 DNA follows: TGTGCCAGCAGATGGACTAGCGGGACTCTCACAGATACGCAGTATTTT. Its translation is CASRWTSGTLTDTQYF.

The CDR3 bases are TGCGCCAGCCAGGGCCGGAGGGACGGCTATGGCTACACCTTC. Protein product: CASQGRRDGYGYTF. The V gene is TRBV4-1, the J gene TRBJ1-2; D might be TRBD1 (5 bases). Trimming left V 8 bases short and J 4 bases short, with 17 bases between. Germline CDR1 reads MGHRA; CDR2 reads YSYEKL. This CDR3 is 14 amino acids long.

The CDR3 is CASSLGLARNEQFF. CDR3 nucleotides: TGTGCCAGCAGCCTGGGGCTAGCAAGGAATGAGCAGTTCTTC. This chain connects TRBV5-6 to TRBJ2-1; D tentatively fits TRBD1 or TRBD2 (5 bases each). Trimming pared 4 bases from V and 7 bases from J, leaving 15 bases between. Germline values: CDR1 SGHDT, CDR2 YYEEEE. The CDR3 has 14 amino acids.

The gene calls are TRBV4-3 and TRBJ1-4; 7 bases match TRBD1. V shed 4 bases, J shed 4 bases, and the junction held 3 bases outside the gene matches. This CDR3 spans 14 amino acids. Germline values: CDR1 LGHNA, CDR2 YSLEER. The CDR3 nucleotides are TGCGCCAGCAGCCGGCACAGGGGTAATGAAAAACTGTTTTTT. It specifies CASSRHRGNEKLFF.

The chain is built from TRBV20-1 and TRBJ1-4; 8 positions match TRBD1. The V segment lost 3 bases and the J segment 5 bases; nucleotides outside the gene matches: 8. The CDR3 sequence is 15 residues long. Germline V lookup: CDR1 DFQATT, CDR2 SNEGSKA (reference sequence). The CDR3 coding sequence is TGCAGTGCTAGTCAAACGACAGGGGTGAATGAAAAACTGTTTTTT. Protein product: CSASQTTGVNEKLFF.

The chain has TRBV6-5 and TRBJ1-5; D may be TRBD1 (5 bases). The CDR3 is 14 amino acids. V was shortened by 0 bases and J by 4 bases, with 7 bases between the two germline ends. CDR1 and CDR2 from the germline V gene are MNHEY and SVGAGI. The CDR3 nucleotides read TGTGCCAGCAGTTACTCGGGGGGAAATCAGCCCCAGCATTTT. Its protein is CASSYSGGNQPQHF.

This chain uses TRBV2 with TRBJ2-5, with 9 bases lining up with TRBD2. The CDR3 has 14 residues. V trimming: 7 bases; J trimming: 2 bases; junction bases outside the gene matches: 5. Germline lookup yields CDR1 SNHLY and CDR2 FYNNEI. The CDR3 here is CASKSGRIQETQYF. CDR3 DNA: TGTGCCAGCAAGAGCGGGAGGATTCAAGAGACCCAGTACTTC.

This clone was found a few times. V is TRBV7-8 and J is TRBJ1-4, with 12 positions matching TRBD1. Looked up from germline, CDR1 is SGHVS and CDR2 is FQNEAQ. The V segment lost 2 bases and the J segment 0 bases; nucleotides outside the gene matches: 10. There are 20 residues in the CDR3. The DNA of the CDR3 is TGTGCCAGCAGCTTATTCCTCGGGACAGGGGGCGAGGCAACTAATGAAAAACTGTTTTTT. It yields the protein CASSLFLGTGGEATNEKLFF.

V usage is TRBV9 and J usage is TRBJ1-2; TRBD1 matches 7 bases. The CDR3 consists of 15 residues. Trimming at V came to 6 bases and at J to 7 bases, leaving 15 bases not matched to a gene. The germline V gene encodes CDR1 SGDLS and CDR2 YYNGEE. CDR3 protein: CASTPLGTADSGYTF. CDR3 DNA: TGTGCCAGCACCCCTCTGGGGACAGCAGACTCTGGCTACACCTTC.

The rearrangement joins TRBV4-2 to TRBJ1-6, with TRBD1 identical over 8 bases. Germline values: CDR1 LGHNA, CDR2 YNFKEQ. Trimming took 4 bases from V and 3 from J; bases not matched to a gene: 5. The CDR3 sequence is 16 residues long. This chain's CDR3 is CASSPETGGYNSPLHF. CDR3 DNA: TGTGCCAGCAGCCCAGAAACAGGGGGCTATAATTCACCCCTCCACTTT.

This chain connects TRBV18 to TRBJ2-2; a possible D gene is TRBD1 (6 bases). This CDR3 is 17 amino acids long. The V gene lost 4 bases and the J gene lost 1 base, with 16 bases spanning the gap. Germline CDR1 is KGHSH and CDR2 is LQKENI. The CDR3 DNA follows: TGTGCCAGCTCACGAACCACAGGGCTCTTGAACACCGGGGAGCTGTTTTTT. Protein: CASSRTTGLLNTGELFF. The variable domain in full, with the rest retrieved from reference TRBV18 and TRBJ2-2, is NAGVMQNPRHLVRRRGQEARLRCSPMKGHSHVYWYRQLPEEGLKFMVYLQKENIIDESGMPKERFSAEFPKEGPSILRIQQVVRGDSAAYFCASSRTTGLLNTGELFFGEGSRLTVL.

This clone turned up a few times. This sequence joins TRBV19 and TRBJ1-5; D unresolved. The CDR3 extends over 12 amino acids. The germline V and J ends were trimmed by 5 bases and 4 bases, with 6 bases remaining between them. Germline V gives CDR1 LNHDA, CDR2 SQIVND (reference sequence). As DNA, the CDR3 is TGTGCCAGTAGTTTTATGAATCAGCCCCAGCATTTT. Translated: CASSFMNQPQHF.

This clone has more than one count but fewer than ten. This chain uses TRBV6-6 with TRBJ1-4; D is unresolved. Germline V gene lookup returns CDR1 MNHNY and CDR2 SVGAGI (reference sequence). V was cut by 0 bases and J by 7 bases, with 3 bases left in between. The CDR3 loop spans 12 amino acids. CDR3 residues: CASSYSSEKLFF. The CDR3 nucleotides read TGTGCCAGCAGTTACTCGAGTGAAAAACTGTTTTTT.

The J gene is TRBJ1-2, the V gene TRBV7-9, with D maybe TRBD1 (5 bases). Trimming stripped 1 base from V and 7 bases from J, with 13 bases between. The CDR3 is 14 residues long. Per the germline V gene, CDR1 is SEHNR and CDR2 is FQNEAQ (reference sequence). This chain's CDR3 is CASSLVTGGSGYTF. The CDR3 DNA reads as TGTGCCAGCAGCTTAGTAACCGGGGGAAGTGGCTACACCTTC.

The chain is built from TRBV28 and TRBJ1-5; 8 bases map to TRBD1. CDR1 and CDR2 (germline): MDHEN, SYDVKM. J gave up 3 bases and V 5 bases, and 6 bases lay outside the gene matches. The CDR3 sequence is 15 residues long. As DNA, the CDR3 is TGTGCCAGCAGTATACAGGGGGAATACAATCAGCCCCAGCATTTT. Translation: CASSIQGEYNQPQHF.

The chain carries TRBV3-1 (or the pseudogene TRBV3-2) and TRBJ1-6; the D is unclear. The CDR3 sequence is 15 residues long. V lost 0 bases, J lost 7 bases, and 10 bases lay in between. Germline CDR1 reads LGHDT; CDR2 reads YNNKEL (reference sequence). CDR3 sequence (DNA): TGTGCCAGCAGCCAAGACGCGGCCGCAAATTCACCCCTCCACTTT. Its translation is CASSQDAAANSPLHF.

This chain uses TRBV28 with TRBJ1-5; D is undetermined. The CDR3 has 14 amino acids. The V gene lost 5 bases and the J gene lost 7 bases, with 15 bases spanning the gap. Per the germline V gene, CDR1 is MDHEN and CDR2 is SYDVKM. The CDR3 coding sequence is TGTGCCAGCAGTGGGGTAGCCCGGGAACAGCCCCAGCATTTT. It specifies CASSGVAREQPQHF.

The CDR3 DNA reads as TGTGCCAGCAGTTTATCCGGGGGGGGTGAGCAGTACGTC. Residues: CASSLSGGGEQYV. V is TRBV27 and J is TRBJ2-7; TRBD2 matches 8 bases. The J segment lost 7 bases and the V segment lost 0 bases, leaving 2 bases of the junction unmatched. This CDR3 is 13 amino acids long. Germline V gives CDR1 MNHEY, CDR2 SMNVEV (reference sequence).

The rearrangement links TRBV10-3 to TRBJ2-1; TRBD2 aligns across 8 bases. The CDR3 is 16 amino acids. Losses at the gene ends were 6 bases for V and 6 bases for J; bases not matched to a gene: 13. Germline values: CDR1 ENHRY, CDR2 SYGVKD. The CDR3 reads CAIRSGIGTRGNEQFF. The CDR3 DNA is TGTGCCATCAGATCAGGTATTGGGACTAGGGGCAATGAGCAGTTCTTC.